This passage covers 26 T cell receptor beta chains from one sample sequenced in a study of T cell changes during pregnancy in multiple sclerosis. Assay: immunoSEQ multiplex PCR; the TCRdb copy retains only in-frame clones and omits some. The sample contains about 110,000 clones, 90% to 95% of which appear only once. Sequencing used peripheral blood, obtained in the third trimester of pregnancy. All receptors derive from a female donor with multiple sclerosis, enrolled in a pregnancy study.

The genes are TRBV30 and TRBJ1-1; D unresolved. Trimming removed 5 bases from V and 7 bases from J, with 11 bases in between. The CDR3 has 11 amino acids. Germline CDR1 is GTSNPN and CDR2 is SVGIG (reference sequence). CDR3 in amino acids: CAWSSTYEAFF. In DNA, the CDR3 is TGTGCCTGGTCTTCAACATATGAAGCTTTCTTT.

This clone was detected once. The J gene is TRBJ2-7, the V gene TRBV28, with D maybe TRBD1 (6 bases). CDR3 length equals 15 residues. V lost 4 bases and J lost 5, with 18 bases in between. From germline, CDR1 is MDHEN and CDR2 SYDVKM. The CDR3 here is CASSSYRVMGHEQYF. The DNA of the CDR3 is TGTGCCAGCAGTTCCTACAGGGTAATGGGCCACGAGCAGTACTTC. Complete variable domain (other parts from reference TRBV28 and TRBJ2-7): DVKVTQSSRYLVKRTGEKVFLECVQDMDHENMFWYRQDPGLGLRLIYFSYDVKMKEKGDIPEGYSVSREKKERFSLILESASTNQTSMYLCASSSYRVMGHEQYFGPGTRLTVT.

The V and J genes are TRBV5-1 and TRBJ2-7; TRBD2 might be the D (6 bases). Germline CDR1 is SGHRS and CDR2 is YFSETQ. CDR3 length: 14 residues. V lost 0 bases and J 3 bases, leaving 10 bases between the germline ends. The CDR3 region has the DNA TGCGCCAGCAGCTTGGAGGGTAGCGGCTACGAGCAGTACTTC. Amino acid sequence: CASSLEGSGYEQYF.

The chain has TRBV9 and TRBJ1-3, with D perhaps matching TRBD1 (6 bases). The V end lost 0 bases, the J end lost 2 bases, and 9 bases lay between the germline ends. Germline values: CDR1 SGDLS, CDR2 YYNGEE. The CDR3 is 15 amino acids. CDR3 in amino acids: CASSVAAGAGNTIYF. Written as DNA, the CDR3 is TGTGCCAGCAGCGTAGCGGCAGGGGCTGGAAACACCATATATTTT. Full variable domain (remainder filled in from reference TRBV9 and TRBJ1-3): DSGVTQTPKHLITATGQRVTLRCSPRSGDLSVYWYQQSLDQGLQFLIQYYNGEERAKGNILERFSAQQFPDLHSELNLSSLELGDSALYFCASSVAAGAGNTIYFGEGSWLTVV.

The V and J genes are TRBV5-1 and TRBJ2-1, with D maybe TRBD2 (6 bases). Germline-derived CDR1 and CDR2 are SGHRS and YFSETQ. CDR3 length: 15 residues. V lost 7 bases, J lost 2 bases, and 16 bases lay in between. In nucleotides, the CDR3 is TGCGCCAGCCGGAGGGACTCCCAGCCCTACAATGAGCAGTTCTTC. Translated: CASRRDSQPYNEQFF.

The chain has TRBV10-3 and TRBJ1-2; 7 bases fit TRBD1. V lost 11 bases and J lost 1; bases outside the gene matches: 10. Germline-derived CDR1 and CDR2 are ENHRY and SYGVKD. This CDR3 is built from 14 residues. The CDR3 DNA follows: TGTGCCCTATTGGACAGGCCTCGTAACTATGGCTACACCTTC. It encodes CALLDRPRNYGYTF.

The CDR3 loop reads CSAPQEEEQYF. The CDR3 region has the DNA TGCAGTGCTCCCCAGGAGGAAGAGCAGTACTTC. This chain joins TRBV20-1 and TRBJ2-7, with D possibly TRBD2 on 5 matching bases. This CDR3 contains 11 residues. Germline lookup yields CDR1 DFQATT and CDR2 SNEGSKA (reference sequence). V lost 5 bases and J lost 7, with 12 bases in between.

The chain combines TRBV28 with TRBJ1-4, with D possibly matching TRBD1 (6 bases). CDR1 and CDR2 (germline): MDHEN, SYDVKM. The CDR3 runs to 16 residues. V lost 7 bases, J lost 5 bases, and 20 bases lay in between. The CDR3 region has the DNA TGTGCCAGCAATCCCGACAGGTTTGTGAGGAATGAAAAACTGTTTTTT. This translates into CASNPDRFVRNEKLFF.

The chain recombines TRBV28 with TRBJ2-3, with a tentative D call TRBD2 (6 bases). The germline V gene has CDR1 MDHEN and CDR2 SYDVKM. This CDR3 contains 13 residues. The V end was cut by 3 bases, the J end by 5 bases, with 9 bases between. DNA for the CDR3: TGTGCCAGCAGTTTGCCAGCGGGAGATACGCAGTATTTT. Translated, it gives CASSLPAGDTQYF.

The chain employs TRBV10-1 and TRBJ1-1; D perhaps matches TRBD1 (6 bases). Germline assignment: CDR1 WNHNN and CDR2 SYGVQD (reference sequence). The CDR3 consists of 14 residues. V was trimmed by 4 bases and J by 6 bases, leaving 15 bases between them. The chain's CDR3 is CASSVDRLKAEAFF. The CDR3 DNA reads TGCGCCAGCAGTGTCGACAGGCTGAAGGCTGAAGCTTTCTTT.

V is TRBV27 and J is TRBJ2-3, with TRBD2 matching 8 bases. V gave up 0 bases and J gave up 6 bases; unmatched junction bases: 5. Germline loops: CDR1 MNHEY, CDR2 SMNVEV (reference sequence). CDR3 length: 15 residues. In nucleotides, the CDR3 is TGTGCCAGCAGTTTATCGTCGCGGGGGGTCGATACGCAGTATTTT. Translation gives CASSLSSRGVDTQYF.

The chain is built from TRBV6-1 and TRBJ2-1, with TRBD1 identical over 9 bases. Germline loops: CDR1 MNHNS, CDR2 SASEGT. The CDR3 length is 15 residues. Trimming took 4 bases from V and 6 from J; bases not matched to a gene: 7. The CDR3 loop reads CASSVTGGRVNEQFF. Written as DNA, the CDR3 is TGTGCCAGCAGTGTTACAGGGGGCAGAGTCAATGAGCAGTTCTTC.

The CDR3 DNA follows: TGTGCCAGCAGTCAAGCGGCTAATCAGCCCCAGCATTTT. The encoded protein is CASSQAANQPQHF. This rearrangement joins TRBV6-6 to TRBJ1-5, with unresolved D. This CDR3 has 13 residues. V lost 5 bases and J lost 4, with 9 bases in between. CDR1 and CDR2 from the germline V gene are MNHNY and SVGAGI (reference sequence).

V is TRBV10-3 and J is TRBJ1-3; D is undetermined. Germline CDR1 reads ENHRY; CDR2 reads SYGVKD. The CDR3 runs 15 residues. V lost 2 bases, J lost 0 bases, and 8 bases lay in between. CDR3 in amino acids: CAISEVLSSGNTIYF. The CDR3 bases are TGTGCCATCAGTGAGGTATTGAGCTCTGGAAACACCATATATTTT.

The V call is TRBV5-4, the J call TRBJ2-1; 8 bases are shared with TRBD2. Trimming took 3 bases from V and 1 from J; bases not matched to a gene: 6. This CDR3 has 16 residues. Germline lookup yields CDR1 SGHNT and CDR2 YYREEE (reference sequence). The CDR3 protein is CASSSPTSESYNEQFF. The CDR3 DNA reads TGTGCCAGCAGCTCCCCGACTAGCGAATCCTACAATGAGCAGTTCTTC.

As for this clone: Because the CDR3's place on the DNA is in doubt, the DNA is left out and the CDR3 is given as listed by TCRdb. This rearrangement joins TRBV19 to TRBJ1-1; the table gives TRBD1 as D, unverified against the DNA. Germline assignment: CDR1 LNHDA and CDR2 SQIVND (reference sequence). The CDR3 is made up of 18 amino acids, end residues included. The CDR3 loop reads CASSILAGPGSLHTEAFF.

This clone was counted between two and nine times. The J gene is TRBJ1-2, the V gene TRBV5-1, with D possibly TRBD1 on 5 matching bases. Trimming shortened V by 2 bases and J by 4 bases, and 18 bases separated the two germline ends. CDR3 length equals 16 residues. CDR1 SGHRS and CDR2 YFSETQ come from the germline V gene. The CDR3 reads CASSFGPGVNTYGYTF. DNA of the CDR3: TGCGCCAGCAGCTTTGGGCCGGGGGTAAACACCTATGGCTACACCTTC.

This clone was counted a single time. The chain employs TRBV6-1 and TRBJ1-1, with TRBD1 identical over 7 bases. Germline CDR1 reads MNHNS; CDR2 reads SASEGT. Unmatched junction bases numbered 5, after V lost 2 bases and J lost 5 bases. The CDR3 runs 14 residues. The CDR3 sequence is CASSERDRGTEAFF. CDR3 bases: TGTGCCAGCAGTGAACGGGACAGAGGGACTGAAGCTTTCTTT.

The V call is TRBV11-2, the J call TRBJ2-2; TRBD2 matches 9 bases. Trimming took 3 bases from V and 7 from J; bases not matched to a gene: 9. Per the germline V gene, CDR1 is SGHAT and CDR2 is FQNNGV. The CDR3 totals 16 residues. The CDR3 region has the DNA TGTGCCAGCAGCTTCAGTAGGGTAGCGGGAGTCGGGGAGCTGTTTTTT. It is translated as CASSFSRVAGVGELFF.

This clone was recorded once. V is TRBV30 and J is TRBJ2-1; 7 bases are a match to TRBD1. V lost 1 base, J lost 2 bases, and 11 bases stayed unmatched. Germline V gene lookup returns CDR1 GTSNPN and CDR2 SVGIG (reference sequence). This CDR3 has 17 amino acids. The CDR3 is CAWSDEIRGYPYNEQFF. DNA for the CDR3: TGTGCCTGGAGTGACGAAATCAGGGGGTACCCCTACAATGAGCAGTTCTTC.

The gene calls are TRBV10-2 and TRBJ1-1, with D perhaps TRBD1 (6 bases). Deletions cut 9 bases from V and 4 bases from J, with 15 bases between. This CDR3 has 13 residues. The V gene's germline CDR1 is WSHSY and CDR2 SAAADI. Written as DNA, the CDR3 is TGCGCCAGTACAGGTCCCAGGGGCACTGAAGCTTTCTTT. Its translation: CASTGPRGTEAFF.

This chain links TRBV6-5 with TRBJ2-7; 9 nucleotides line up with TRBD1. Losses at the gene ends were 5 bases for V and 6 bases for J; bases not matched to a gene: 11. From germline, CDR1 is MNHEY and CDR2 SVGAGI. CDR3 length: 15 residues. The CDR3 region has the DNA TGTGCCAGCAGTCTAGGACAGGGGAAAACTCCCGAGCAGTACTTC. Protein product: CASSLGQGKTPEQYF.

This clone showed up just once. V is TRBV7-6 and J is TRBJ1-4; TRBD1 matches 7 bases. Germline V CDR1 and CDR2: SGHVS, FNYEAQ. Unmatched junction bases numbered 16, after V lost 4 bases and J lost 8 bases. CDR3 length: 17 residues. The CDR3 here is CASSYGNLQGRSEKLFF. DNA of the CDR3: TGTGCCAGCAGCTACGGGAACCTACAGGGGCGGTCCGAAAAACTGTTTTTT.

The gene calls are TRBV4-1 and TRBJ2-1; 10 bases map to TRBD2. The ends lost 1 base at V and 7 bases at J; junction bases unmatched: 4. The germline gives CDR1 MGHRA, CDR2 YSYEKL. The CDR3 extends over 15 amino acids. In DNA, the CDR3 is TGCGCCAGCAGCCAAGTAGCGGGAGGATATAATGAGCAGTTCTTC. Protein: CASSQVAGGYNEQFF.

CDR3 amino acids: CASSQNRGPTNEKLFF. The CDR3 bases are TGCGCCAGCAGCCAGAACAGGGGGCCGACTAATGAAAAACTGTTTTTT. V gene TRBV5-1 combines with J gene TRBJ1-4; 9 positions match TRBD1. J was trimmed by 2 bases and V by 4 bases; bases with no gene match: 6. The CDR3 runs 16 residues. Germline V gene sequence: CDR1 SGHRS, CDR2 YFSETQ.

DNA of the CDR3: TGTGCCAGCAGCTTCCGGGACAGATACTATGGCTACACCTTC. It is translated as CASSFRDRYYGYTF. This chain connects TRBV13 to TRBJ1-2; 7 bases are shared with TRBD1. The CDR3 contains 14 residues. Germline lookup yields CDR1 PRHDT and CDR2 FYEKMQ (reference sequence). V shed 3 bases, J shed 3 bases, and the junction held 4 bases outside the gene matches.